This TCR beta chain was identified during a study of blood T cell repertoires in COVID-19. Germline V gene data show CDR1 as LNHNV and CDR2 as YYDKDF (reference sequence). This CDR3 spans 16 amino acids. After removal of 2 bases from V and 10 bases from J, the junction contained 10 bases not matched to a gene. Study processing details: From reference gene primer amplification, estimates of nucleated cell counts were derived. TCRdb's table, derived via immunoSEQ multiplex PCR, lists solely in-frame clones and lacks some. The V and J calls and the clone size are those of that table, but D and trimming were determined from the DNA. The sample has around 78,000 clones; around 77% are singletons.

The chain carries TRBV15 and TRBJ1-4, with 10 bases aligning to TRBD1. The sequenced sample consisted of peripheral blood. This TCR was recovered from a human donor in a cohort sampled during active COVID-19. The CDR3 DNA follows: TGTGCCACCAGCAGACCGCCGGGACAGGGGCTCGGAAAACTGTTTTTT. Its protein is CATSRPPGQGLGKLFF. The full variable domain, rest sourced from reference TRBV15 and TRBJ1-4, is DAMVIQNPRYQVTQFGKPVTLSCSQTLNHNVMYWYQQKSSQAPKLLFHYYDKDFNNEADTPDNFQSRRPNTSFCFLDIRSPGLGDTAMYLCATSRPPGQGLGKLFFGSGTQLSVL.